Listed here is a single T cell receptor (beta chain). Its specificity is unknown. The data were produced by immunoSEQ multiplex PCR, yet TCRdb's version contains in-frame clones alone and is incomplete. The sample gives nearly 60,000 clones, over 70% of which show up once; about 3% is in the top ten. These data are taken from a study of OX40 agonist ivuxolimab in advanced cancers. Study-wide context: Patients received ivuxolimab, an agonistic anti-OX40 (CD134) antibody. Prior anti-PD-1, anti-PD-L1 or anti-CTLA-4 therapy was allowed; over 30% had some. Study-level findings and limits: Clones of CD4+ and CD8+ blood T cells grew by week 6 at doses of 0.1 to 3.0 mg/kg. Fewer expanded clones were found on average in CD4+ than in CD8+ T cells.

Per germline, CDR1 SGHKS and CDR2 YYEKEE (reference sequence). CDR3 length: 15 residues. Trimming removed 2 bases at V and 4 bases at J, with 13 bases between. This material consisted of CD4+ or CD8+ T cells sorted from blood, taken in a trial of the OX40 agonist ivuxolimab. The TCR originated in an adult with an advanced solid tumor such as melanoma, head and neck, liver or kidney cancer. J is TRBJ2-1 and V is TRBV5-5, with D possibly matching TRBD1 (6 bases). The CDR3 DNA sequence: TGTGCCAGCAGCTTAGAACAGGGATTTTACAATGAGCAGTTCTTC. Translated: CASSLEQGFYNEQFF.